The 3 T cell receptor beta chains below were found in one sample sequenced in a study of shared clonotypes between healthy human individuals. Clones were sequenced by immunoSEQ multiplex PCR, and TCRdb holds only the in-frame ones, with some missing. The sample has approximately 2.5 million clones, approximately 94% seen once. Sample: naive CD4+ T cells from PBMCs. Subset here: CD45RA+ positively selected. Source of these receptors: a man in his late teens or twenties in good health. Some clones in this sample may be carry-over from other donors' samples.

The genes are TRBV5-1 and TRBJ2-7, with D possibly matching TRBD2 (6 bases). The CDR3 has 17 residues. Germline CDR1 and CDR2: SGHRS and YFSETQ. V lost 0 bases and J 3 bases, leaving 19 bases between the germline ends. The CDR3 loop reads CASSLAGGVVVGYEQYF. CDR3 DNA: TGCGCCAGCAGCTTGGCCGGCGGGGTAGTGGTAGGCTACGAGCAGTACTTC.

This clone has more than one count but fewer than ten. The identical CDR3 is also encoded by other nucleotide sequences in the sample. This chain links TRBV7-2 with TRBJ2-5; D remains unclear. The CDR3 covers 12 residues. Germline V lookup: CDR1 SGHTA, CDR2 FQGNSA. Trimming took 3 bases from V and 0 from J, leaving 2 bases between them. This CDR3 is CASSFYQETQYF. CDR3 bases: TGTGCCAGCAGCTTTTACCAAGAGACCCAGTACTTC.

The V gene is TRBV2, the J gene TRBJ1-2; D might be TRBD1 (5 bases). The CDR3 contains 15 residues. The V and J ends lost 0 bases and 6 bases respectively, with 14 bases between them. Per the germline V gene, CDR1 is SNHLY and CDR2 is FYNNEI. The CDR3: CASSEARWGGDGYTF. The CDR3 DNA reads as TGTGCCAGCAGTGAAGCCAGGTGGGGGGGTGATGGCTACACCTTC.